These 26 T cell receptor beta chains share one sample of origin, sequenced in a study of blood T cell repertoires in COVID-19. This table comes from immunoSEQ multiplex PCR, and its TCRdb copy is limited to in-frame clones, with some not included. The sample records about 210,000 clones, about 85% being singletons. The material sequenced was PBMCs or T cells enriched from blood (not recorded which). The receptors originated from a middle-aged man who had recovered from COVID-19.

This chain connects TRBV5-1 to TRBJ2-7; 9 bases map to TRBD2. In germline, CDR1 is SGHRS, CDR2 YFSETQ. After removal of 0 bases from V and 7 bases from J, the junction contained 8 bases not matched to a gene. This CDR3 region has 15 residues. The CDR3 DNA sequence: TGCGCCAGCAGCTTGGACTTAGCGGGAGATGGAGAGCAGTACTTC. Translation gives CASSLDLAGDGEQYF.

Details on this clone: The sample carries other DNA sequences with the same CDR3. The V gene is TRBV19, the J gene TRBJ2-7; 7 nucleotides align to TRBD1. Germline loops: CDR1 LNHDA, CDR2 SQIVND (reference sequence). V trimming: 5 bases; J trimming: 4 bases; junction bases outside the gene matches: 5. The CDR3 totals 13 residues. The CDR3 DNA follows: TGTGCCAGTAGTCCTCGGACAGGTTACGAGCAGTACTTC. It codes for CASSPRTGYEQYF.

The chain is built from TRBV30 and TRBJ2-7; tentative D call: TRBD2 (6 bases). Germline assignment: CDR1 GTSNPN and CDR2 SVGIG (reference sequence). Trimming took off 1 base at V and 1 base at J, with 11 bases between the two ends. This CDR3 is built from 14 residues. The CDR3 sequence is CAWSGSSESYEQYF. CDR3 in DNA: TGTGCCTGGAGTGGGTCTAGCGAGTCCTACGAGCAGTACTTC. Filled out from reference TRBV30 and TRBJ2-7, the complete variable domain reads SQTIHQWPATLVQPVGSPLSLECTVEGTSNPNLYWYRQAAGRGLQLLFYSVGIGQISSEVPQNLSASRPQDRQFILSSKKLLLSDSGFYLCAWSGSSESYEQYFGPGTRLTVT.

The rearrangement joins TRBV2 to TRBJ1-1, with D possibly TRBD1 on 5 matching bases. Germline V lookup: CDR1 SNHLY, CDR2 FYNNEI. This CDR3 contains 11 residues. Trimming removed 4 bases from V and 8 bases from J, with 8 bases in between. The DNA of the CDR3 is TGTGCCAGCAGTGCTAGGACAGAAGCTTTCTTT. This gives the protein CASSARTEAFF. The full variable domain, with the rest looked up from reference TRBV2 and TRBJ1-1, is EPEVTQTPSHQVTQMGQEVILRCVPISNHLYFYWYRQILGQKVEFLVSFYNNEISEKSEIFDDQFSVERPDGSNFTLKIRSTKLEDSAMYFCASSARTEAFFGQGTRLTVV.

V usage is TRBV13 and J usage is TRBJ2-7; possible D gene TRBD2, 6 bases. This CDR3 region has 14 residues. Per the germline V gene, CDR1 is PRHDT and CDR2 is FYEKMQ (reference sequence). V lost 10 bases and J lost 4, with 20 bases in between. The CDR3 coding sequence is TGTGCCACCGACGGAGGGGCCAAGCCTTACGAGCAGTACTTC. It yields the protein CATDGGAKPYEQYF.

The chain uses TRBV27 and TRBJ2-7; TRBD2 might be the D (7 bases). Between the trimmed V and J ends, which lost 5 bases and 4 bases, there was a span of 21 bases. The CDR3 has 16 amino acids. Per germline, CDR1 MNHEY and CDR2 SMNVEV (reference sequence). The CDR3, as DNA: TGTGCCAGCAGTCCGAGGGGGGGGGATGCTCGTTACGAGCAGTACTTC. Its translation: CASSPRGGDARYEQYF.

The chain links TRBV6-1 to TRBJ2-7; D not resolved. The V and J ends lost 2 bases and 1 base respectively, with 9 bases between them. The CDR3 runs to 14 residues. CDR1 and CDR2 from the germline V gene are MNHNS and SASEGT. As DNA, the CDR3 is TGTGCCAGCAGTGAAATAAACTTATCCTACGAGCAGTACTTC. Residues: CASSEINLSYEQYF.

The rearrangement joins TRBV3-1 (or the pseudogene TRBV3-2) to TRBJ1-2; D possibly corresponds to TRBD1 (6 bases). From germline, CDR1 is LGHDT and CDR2 YNNKEL (reference sequence). V dropped 4 bases and J dropped 4 bases, with 19 bases sitting between them. CDR3 length: 16 residues. DNA for the CDR3: TGTGCCAGCAGCCGATCCGGGACACCAGTTGTCTATGGCTACACCTTC. Translation: CASSRSGTPVVYGYTF.

This clone was seen only a few times. V gene TRBV4-1 combines with J gene TRBJ2-6; D not certain. The CDR3 loop spans 15 amino acids. Trimming cost V 0 bases and J 3 bases, with 6 bases left between them. CDR1 is MGHRA, CDR2 YSYEKL, per germline. CDR3 amino acids: CASSQDVIGANVLTF. CDR3 coding DNA: TGCGCCAGCAGCCAAGATGTCATTGGGGCCAACGTCCTGACTTTC.

V usage is TRBV11-2 and J usage is TRBJ2-3; D gene unclear. The V end was cut by 0 bases, the J end by 2 bases, with 9 bases between. The CDR3 spans 15 residues. Germline loops: CDR1 SGHAT, CDR2 FQNNGV. CDR3 sequence (DNA): TGTGCCAGCAGCTTAGATCTGCAGATCACAGATACGCAGTATTTT. Protein sequence: CASSLDLQITDTQYF.

The rearrangement links TRBV6-5 to TRBJ2-7; TRBD2 aligns across 9 bases. The CDR3 loop spans 14 amino acids. CDR1 is MNHEY, CDR2 SVGAGI, per germline. The trim removed 5 bases at V and 7 bases at J, leaving 9 bases unmatched. CDR3 sequence (DNA): TGTGCCAGCAGTCCACCGGCGGGAGGGCGGGAGCAGTACTTC. Protein: CASSPPAGGREQYF.

The chain recombines TRBV5-5 with TRBJ2-7; 9 nucleotides line up with TRBD1. Germline assignment: CDR1 SGHKS and CDR2 YYEKEE (reference sequence). This CDR3 contains 16 residues. J lost 1 base, V lost 3 bases, and 8 bases had no gene match. CDR3 amino acids: CASSSVTGTGSYEQYF. The CDR3 DNA reads as TGTGCCAGCAGCTCGGTAACCGGGACAGGGTCCTACGAGCAGTACTTC.

The chain employs TRBV7-9 and TRBJ2-5, with a tentative D call TRBD1 (5 bases). The V end lost 4 bases, the J end lost 1 base, and 10 bases lay between the germline ends. Germline values: CDR1 SEHNR, CDR2 FQNEAQ (reference sequence). The CDR3 is 14 amino acids. CDR3 region: CASSYRSPQETQYF. For the CDR3, the DNA is TGTGCCAGCAGCTACAGGTCCCCCCAAGAGACCCAGTACTTC.

J is TRBJ1-1 and V is TRBV5-1; TRBD1 is a possible D gene (5 bases). Per the germline V gene, CDR1 is SGHRS and CDR2 is YFSETQ. V was cut by 0 bases and J by 5 bases, with 11 bases left in between. CDR3 length: 14 amino acids. The DNA for the CDR3 is TGCGCCAGCAGCTTGGTAGTGACAGATACTGAAGCTTTCTTT. Protein product: CASSLVVTDTEAFF.

This rearrangement joins TRBV9 to TRBJ1-1; TRBD1 matches at 7 bases. This CDR3 is built from 17 residues. The germline V gene has CDR1 SGDLS and CDR2 YYNGEE. V lost 4 bases and J lost 1; bases outside the gene matches: 13. The CDR3 spells CASSPTGEFAENTEAFF. CDR3 sequence (DNA): TGTGCCAGCAGCCCAACAGGGGAATTTGCGGAGAACACTGAAGCTTTCTTT.

This sequence joins TRBV7-2 and TRBJ2-7, with TRBD2 identical over 7 bases. Trimming took 4 bases from V and 0 from J; bases not matched to a gene: 3. Germline CDR1 is SGHTA and CDR2 is FQGNSA. The CDR3 extends over 14 amino acids. The CDR3 DNA reads as TGTGCCAGCAGCTCTAGCGGAGGCTCCTACGAGCAGTACTTC. Protein sequence: CASSSSGGSYEQYF.

With regard to this clone: The same CDR3 arises from other DNA sequences in this sample as well. The chain is built from TRBV18 and TRBJ2-7; D is ambiguous. The CDR3 covers 14 residues. V dropped 0 bases and J dropped 2 bases, with 8 bases sitting between them. Germline CDR1 KGHSH, CDR2 LQKENI. The CDR3 is CASSPPRNPYEQYF. As DNA, the CDR3 is TGTGCCAGCTCACCACCCAGGAACCCCTACGAGCAGTACTTC.

V gene TRBV6-5 combines with J gene TRBJ2-5, with a possible D match to TRBD1 (5 bases). The CDR3 totals 14 residues. V gave up 10 bases and J gave up 1 base, with 16 bases separating them. Germline V gene sequence: CDR1 MNHEY, CDR2 SVGAGI. CDR3 loop: CATKGQGSQETQYF. The CDR3 DNA reads TGTGCCACCAAAGGCCAGGGTAGCCAAGAGACCCAGTACTTC.

The V call is TRBV6-5, the J call TRBJ2-1; the match to TRBD2 covers 8 bases. This CDR3 spans 15 amino acids. V shed 0 bases, J shed 6 bases, and the junction held 4 bases outside the gene matches. Germline CDR1 reads MNHEY; CDR2 reads SVGAGI. CDR3 in amino acids: CASSYSPGGPNEQFF. The CDR3, as DNA: TGTGCCAGCAGTTACTCGCCGGGAGGGCCCAATGAGCAGTTCTTC.

The chain couples TRBV30 to TRBJ2-7; D possibly corresponds to TRBD1 (6 bases). This CDR3 has 14 residues. CDR1 is GTSNPN, CDR2 SVGIG, per germline (reference sequence). The ends were cut back, 1 base at V and 2 bases at J, with 12 bases in the middle. CDR3 in amino acids: CAWSAPDRAYEQYF. CDR3 nucleotides: TGTGCCTGGAGTGCCCCGGACAGAGCCTACGAGCAGTACTTC.

V gene TRBV6-5 combines with J gene TRBJ1-4; TRBD1 agrees at 7 bases. This CDR3 spans 15 amino acids. Unmatched junction bases numbered 11, after V lost 7 bases and J lost 6 bases. In germline, CDR1 is MNHEY, CDR2 SVGAGI. CDR3 coding DNA: TGTGCCAGCACCTCAGGGGGGACCGCGGATGAAAAACTGTTTTTT. Translating gives CASTSGGTADEKLFF.

The genes are TRBV28 and TRBJ1-3, with D unclear. The CDR3 is made up of 14 amino acids. Between the trimmed V and J ends, which lost 3 bases and 1 base, there was a span of 7 bases. The V gene's germline CDR1 is MDHEN and CDR2 SYDVKM. CDR3 in amino acids: CASSFRVSGNTIYF. CDR3 DNA sequence: TGTGCCAGCAGTTTTCGGGTATCTGGAAACACCATATATTTT.

The chain links TRBV24-1 to TRBJ2-7, with D tentatively TRBD2 (6 bases). Per the germline V gene, CDR1 is KGHDR and CDR2 is SFDVKD. V was clipped by 4 bases and J by 2 bases, with 17 bases between them. The CDR3 sequence is 16 residues long. CDR3 in DNA: TGTGCCACCAGTGACCCAGGGTTGGAGGGACCCTACGAGCAGTACTTC. Protein sequence: CATSDPGLEGPYEQYF.

This clone was seen a few times. J is TRBJ2-6 and V is TRBV19; 11 bases map to TRBD1. V shed 5 bases and J 2 bases; nucleotides not matched to a gene: 2. This CDR3 has 16 amino acids. CDR1 and CDR2 from the germline V gene are LNHDA and SQIVND (reference sequence). The CDR3 is CASSRDRGAGANVLTF. CDR3 sequence (DNA): TGTGCCAGTAGTCGGGACAGGGGGGCTGGGGCCAACGTCCTGACTTTC.

The genes are TRBV30 and TRBJ1-1; D is unresolved. The CDR3 is 12 amino acids. The germline CDR1 and CDR2 sequences are GTSNPN and SVGIG (reference sequence). V lost 1 base and J lost 5, with 8 bases in between. Written as DNA, the CDR3 is TGTGCCTGGAGTGAGCGAGGGACTGAAGCTTTCTTT. Protein: CAWSERGTEAFF.

The chain uses TRBV25-1 and TRBJ2-3, with D maybe TRBD2 (6 bases). The CDR3 covers 14 residues. The V gene lost 6 bases and the J gene lost 2 bases, with 12 bases spanning the gap. The germline CDR1 and CDR2 sequences are MGHDK and SYGVNS. The CDR3 DNA reads as TGTGCCAGCAGGGGACTGAGTTACACAGATACGCAGTATTTT. This translates into CASRGLSYTDTQYF.